This T cell receptor beta chain was sequenced in a study of post-analysis software for immune sequencing data. Study findings and constraints: There were a few TRBV segments more frequent in patients than controls, and TRBV5-6, TRBV5-1 and TRBV20-1 were among them.

The CDR3 covers 15 residues. From germline, CDR1 is ENHRY and CDR2 SYGVKD. Researchers reported that TCR beta cDNA libraries carried unique molecular identifiers. TCRdb fed the PCR reads into MiXCR, producing one record per CDR3 protein. The sample contains about 810,000 distinct CDR3 sequences, approximately 53% of which appear only once. This clonotype is a singleton in its sample. Its antigen is not known. Sample: blood. V gene TRBV10-3 combines with J gene TRBJ2-5; TRBD1 matches 7 bases. The assigned J gene may be wrong: the sequence end matches TRBJ2-7 better. This TCR was recovered from a girl between 10 and 17 years old with multiple sclerosis. The CDR3 DNA reads as TGTGCCATCAGTGAGTTTGTAGACAGGGCCGCCGAGCAGTACTTC. Its translation is CAISEFVDRAAEQYF.